A single sample is the source of the 9 T cell receptor beta chains below, sequenced in a study of T cell repertoires in cytomegalovirus infection. TCRdb independently ran MiXCR on the reads; one entry per CDR3 protein. The sample consists of around 530,000 distinct CDR3 sequences, more than 20% of them appearing once. The sequenced material came from PBMCs. The receptors were gathered from a human donor in good health (CMV status not recorded). Some clones in this sample may be carry-over from other donors' samples.

The chain carries TRBV15 and TRBJ1-2; unclear D gene. The CDR3 has 12 amino acids. Germline-derived CDR1 and CDR2 are LNHNV and YYDKDF (reference sequence). Trimming shortened V by 5 bases and J by 6 bases, and 10 bases separated the two germline ends. CDR3 sequence (DNA): TGTGCCACCAGCCGGGCGGCAGATGGCTACACCTTC. This codes for CATSRAADGYTF.

This clonotype turned up a few times. The V call is TRBV7-3, the J call TRBJ2-2; no clear D. V was cut by 5 bases and J by 2 bases, with 9 bases left in between. Germline values: CDR1 SGHTA, CDR2 FQGTGA. CDR3 length equals 14 residues. In DNA form, the CDR3 reads TGTGCCAGCAGCACCGGACCCAACACCGGGGAGCTGTTTTTT. As protein: CASSTGPNTGELFF.

This clonotype was observed at least ten times. The V and J genes are TRBV7-8 and TRBJ1-4; D may be TRBD1 (5 bases). CDR1 and CDR2 (germline): SGHVS, FQNEAQ. The CDR3 contains 15 residues. V lost 0 bases and J lost 5, with 10 bases in between. CDR3 bases: TGTGCCAGCAGCTTAGCAGGGGTGAGGAATGAAAAACTGTTTTTT. Protein product: CASSLAGVRNEKLFF.

There are many counts of this clonotype. This chain links TRBV5-1 with TRBJ2-7; 9 nucleotides match TRBD2. The CDR3 consists of 15 residues. CDR1 SGHRS and CDR2 YFSETQ come from the germline V gene. Losses at the gene ends were 0 bases for V and 6 bases for J; bases not matched to a gene: 7. The chain's CDR3 is CASSLGGSGSFEQYF. The CDR3 bases are TGCGCCAGCAGCTTGGGTGGTAGCGGGAGTTTCGAGCAGTACTTC.

This clonotype was seen a few times. The chain uses TRBV29-1 and TRBJ2-1; either TRBD1 or TRBD2 may supply D (5 bases each). Trimming left V 8 bases short and J 3 bases short, with 23 bases between. The germline V gene has CDR1 SQVTM and CDR2 ANQGSEA. The CDR3 contains 16 residues. The CDR3 bases are TGCAGCACTAGAGACAGCCCCTTCGGGGACTACAATGAGCAGTTCTTC. Protein product: CSTRDSPFGDYNEQFF.

This sequence joins TRBV20-1 and TRBJ2-3; tentative D call: TRBD2 (5 bases). CDR1 and CDR2 from the germline V gene are DFQATT and SNEGSKA (reference sequence). The CDR3 sequence is 13 residues long. V was pared by 1 base and J by 2 bases, with 7 bases between. CDR3 coding DNA: TGCAGTGCTAGAGCGGGGTTCACAGATACGCAGTATTTT. Protein: CSARAGFTDTQYF.

This chain connects TRBV7-9 to TRBJ2-4; no clear D. The germline V and J ends were trimmed by 2 bases and 0 bases, with 11 bases remaining between them. Germline CDR1 is SEHNR and CDR2 is FQNEAQ (reference sequence). This CDR3 has 16 residues. The CDR3 region has the DNA TGTGCCAGCAGCTTATCGATGGAAGGAGCCAAAAACATTCAGTACTTC. This encodes CASSLSMEGAKNIQYF. Based on the CDR3 plus reference TRBV7-9 and TRBJ2-4, the full variable domain is DTGVSQNPRHKITKRGQNVTFRCDPISEHNRLYWYRQTLGQGPEFLTYFQNEAQLEKSRLLSDRFSAERPKGSFSTLEIQRTEQGDSAMYLCASSLSMEGAKNIQYFGAGTRLSVL.

J is TRBJ2-1 and V is TRBV7-9; TRBD2 aligns across 7 bases. The CDR3 extends over 19 amino acids. Germline V gene lookup returns CDR1 SEHNR and CDR2 FQNEAQ (reference sequence). V dropped 1 base and J dropped 3; count of bases not matched to a gene: 15. CDR3 nucleotide sequence: TGTGCCAGCAGCTTAGTCGGGCTAGCGGTCCCCGCTATCTACAATGAGCAGTTCTTC. Encoded protein: CASSLVGLAVPAIYNEQFF.

Comment on this clonotype: Germline is not matched at one junction end, which may reflect a read error. V is TRBV28 and J is TRBJ2-7, with D perhaps TRBD2 (7 bases). CDR1 is MDHEN, CDR2 SYDVKM, per germline. This CDR3 region has 14 residues. For the CDR3, the DNA is TGTGCCAGCAACATGGGGGGGCAGATCTACGAGCTGTACTTC. Translating it yields CASNMGGQIYELYF.